A selection of T cell receptor beta chains follows, all from one sample in a study of T cell responses to AZD1222 COVID-19 vaccine. Clones were read by immunoSEQ multiplex PCR, and TCRdb kept only the in-frame ones, dropping some. The profile covers 110,000 to 150,000 clones, with 80% to 90% appearing a single time and under 9.5% taken by the ten largest. The sequencing here drew on peripheral blood, taken on day 0 of AZD1222 vaccination. These receptors were obtained from an adult in good health. Both conserved end residues are part of each CDR3. D genes are given only for firm matches. Clone size, where shown, is once, few, many, or a class for clones that have expanded.

V gene	J gene	D gene	clone size	CDR3 length	CDR3 protein	CDR3 DNA
TRBV6-6	TRBJ1-4	TRBD1	once	15	CASSPGTGVGEKLFF	TGTGCCAGCAGTCCCGGGACAGGGGTCGGGGAAAAACTGTTTTTT
TRBV15	TRBJ2-2	-	-	13	CATSREGTGELFF	TGTGCCACCAGCAGAGAGGGGACCGGGGAGCTGTTTTTT
TRBV6-5	TRBJ1-5	-	-	14	CASSLRDDSQPQHF	TGTGCCAGCAGTCTCCGGGACGACAGCCAGCCCCAGCATTTT
TRBV19	TRBJ2-3	-	-	15	CASSIGTHSTDTQYF	TGTGCCAGTAGTATCGGGACACATAGCACAGATACGCAGTATTTT
TRBV10-3	TRBJ1-1	-	-	13	CAINPGLGTEAFF	TGTGCCATCAATCCCGGGTTGGGGACTGAAGCTTTCTTT
TRBV27	TRBJ1-2	-	-	15	CASSLSLGTNYGYTF	TGTGCCAGCAGTTTATCGCTAGGGACAAACTATGGCTACACCTTC
TRBV11-2	TRBJ2-1	TRBD2	once	15	CASSPIGEGNNEQFF	TGTGCCAGCAGCCCCATCGGGGAGGGGAACAATGAGCAGTTCTTC
TRBV6-1	TRBJ1-2	-	-	13	CASSPGGNYGYTF	TGTGCCAGCAGCCCCGGGGGGAACTATGGCTACACCTTC
TRBV14	TRBJ2-5	TRBD2	few	14	CASSPLADQETQYF	TGTGCCAGCAGCCCCCTAGCGGATCAAGAGACCCAGTACTTC
TRBV18	TRBJ2-1	TRBD2	-	17	CASSPPMPVGGSDEQFF	TGTGCCAGCTCACCACCGATGCCGGTAGGCGGGAGTGACGAGCAGTTCTTC
TRBV6-5	TRBJ2-7	TRBD1	-	14	CASTRTGATYEQYF	TGTGCCAGCACCCGGACAGGGGCTACCTACGAGCAGTACTTC
TRBV4-2	TRBJ2-5	TRBD2	-	18	CASSQGLTSGIQRETQYF	TGTGCCAGCAGCCAGGGATTGACTAGCGGGATACAAAGGGAGACCCAGTACTTC
TRBV28	TRBJ1-5	-	once	16	CASSLSGAGSNQPQHF	TGTGCCAGCAGTCTCAGTGGGGCGGGTAGCAATCAGCCCCAGCATTTT
TRBV4-1	TRBJ1-1	TRBD1	-	16	CASSQVALTGLFEAFF	TGCGCCAGCAGCCAAGTGGCTTTGACAGGGTTATTTGAAGCTTTCTTT
TRBV10-1	TRBJ2-5	TRBD1	-	16	CASSPHQGVTEETQYF	TGCGCCAGCAGTCCCCATCAGGGGGTAACGGAAGAGACCCAGTACTTC
TRBV5-4	TRBJ1-3	-	-	13	CASSRDSGNTIYF	TGTGCCAGCAGCAGGGACTCTGGAAACACCATATATTTT
TRBV27	TRBJ1-2	-	-	14	CASSTGSTSYGYTF	TGTGCCAGTTCCACAGGGAGCACCAGCTATGGCTACACCTTC
TRBV12-3/TRBV12-4	TRBJ2-7	-	-	11	CASSFLTEQYF	TGTGCCAGCAGTTTTCTTACGGAGCAGTACTTC
TRBV7-9	TRBJ2-1	-	-	13	CASSLAPLYEQFF	TGTGCCAGCAGCTTAGCGCCTCTTTATGAGCAGTTCTTC
TRBV24-1	TRBJ2-3	-	-	14	CATTSGVLGDTQYF	TGTGCCACCACCTCTGGGGTTCTGGGAGATACGCAGTATTTT
TRBV19	TRBJ1-3	-	-	14	CASSVGTSGNTIYF	TGTGCCAGTAGTGTCGGCACCTCTGGAAACACCATATATTTT
TRBV6-5	TRBJ2-7	-	-	16	CASSYWGFTIPYEQYF	TGTGCCAGCAGTTACTGGGGCTTCACCATCCCCTACGAGCAGTACTTC
TRBV5-1	TRBJ1-2	-	-	14	CASNAGGVDYGYTF	TGCGCCAGCAACGCTGGGGGGGTTGACTATGGCTACACCTTC
TRBV9	TRBJ2-1	-	few	16	CASSVAPGRGYNEQFF	TGTGCCAGCAGCGTAGCTCCCGGGAGAGGTTACAATGAGCAGTTCTTC
TRBV2	TRBJ1-1	-	-	13	CAREGDKSTEAFF	TGTGCCCGTGAGGGAGACAAGAGCACTGAAGCTTTCTTT
TRBV2	TRBJ2-3	-	-	12	CASLGQGITQYF	TGTGCCAGCCTCGGTCAGGGGATAACGCAGTATTTT
TRBV5-5	TRBJ2-7	TRBD1	-	14	CASSSGTGYYEQYF	TGTGCCAGCAGCTCCGGGACAGGGTACTACGAGCAGTACTTC
TRBV12-5	TRBJ2-5	-	-	15	CASGPGPTTQETQYF	TGTGCTAGTGGACCCGGACCGACTACCCAAGAGACCCAGTACTTC
TRBV5-1	TRBJ1-4	-	-	15	CASTPTSAGNEKLFF	TGCGCCAGCACTCCAACCAGCGCGGGTAATGAAAAACTGTTTTTT
TRBV9	TRBJ2-2	TRBD2	once	14	CASSPRTSGGELFF	TGTGCCAGCAGCCCCCGGACTAGCGGGGGGGAGCTGTTTTTT
TRBV27	TRBJ1-1	-	-	14	CASRPAPRGTEAFF	TGTGCCAGCAGGCCTGCCCCCAGGGGCACTGAAGCTTTCTTT
TRBV7-9	TRBJ2-5	-	-	13	CASSLAWQETQYF	TGTGCCAGCAGCTTAGCCTGGCAAGAGACCCAGTACTTC
TRBV29-1	TRBJ2-7	-	once	13	CSVTTGSFYEQYF	TGCAGCGTCACAACCGGGTCCTTCTACGAGCAGTACTTC
TRBV19	TRBJ2-7	-	-	15	CASSTASPSYYEQYF	TGTGCCAGTAGTACCGCTAGTCCCTCCTACTACGAGCAGTACTTC
TRBV27	TRBJ1-1	-	-	12	CASGGIGTEAFF	TGTGCCAGCGGGGGAATCGGCACTGAAGCTTTCTTT
TRBV19	TRBJ2-7	TRBD1	-	15	CASSDRAPGSYEQYF	TGTGCCAGTAGTGACAGGGCCCCCGGCTCCTACGAGCAGTACTTC
TRBV28	TRBJ1-1	-	once	12	CATNSLSRVGFF	TGTGCCACTAATTCATTATCTAGAGTGGGTTTCTTT
TRBV5-6	TRBJ2-7	TRBD1	-	15	CASSLLGQGLYEQYF	TGTGCCAGCAGCTTGTTGGGACAGGGACTCTACGAGCAGTACTTC
TRBV6-5	TRBJ2-3	TRBD2	-	15	CASSFSGTSTDTQYF	TGTGCCAGCAGTTTTAGCGGGACTAGCACAGATACGCAGTATTTT
TRBV1	TRBJ2-3	-	-	16	CTSSQGRGTSFIRQYF	TGCACCAGCAGCCAAGGCCGGGGGACTAGTTTTATCAGGCAGTATTTT
TRBV15	TRBJ1-5	-	-	12	CATSREVEPQHF	TGTGCCACCAGCAGAGAGGTAGAGCCCCAGCATTTT
TRBV5-1	TRBJ2-7	TRBD2	-	17	CASSLFALAGGAYEQYF	TGCGCCAGCAGCTTGTTTGCTTTGGCGGGGGGGGCCTACGAGCAGTACTTC
TRBV6-5	TRBJ1-1	TRBD1	-	14	CASTPGGPVTEAFF	TGTGCCAGCACCCCAGGGGGCCCGGTCACTGAAGCTTTCTTT
TRBV4-2	TRBJ2-7	-	-	17	CASSQGLGIAKSYEQYF	TGTGCCAGCAGCCAAGGCCTGGGGATAGCGAAAAGCTACGAGCAGTACTTC
TRBV2	TRBJ1-5	-	-	14	CATAGRSGNQPQHF	TGTGCCACCGCAGGGAGATCTGGCAATCAGCCCCAGCATTTT
TRBV18	TRBJ2-5	TRBD1	-	19	CASSPGTGSGPGQKKTQYF	TGTGCCAGCTCACCAGGGACAGGGAGCGGCCCTGGTCAGAAAAAGACCCAGTACTTC
TRBV14	TRBJ2-7	-	few	11	CASSQIYEQYF	TGTGCCAGCAGCCAAATCTACGAGCAGTACTTC
TRBV10-1	TRBJ2-1	TRBD2	-	12	CASRGLAGKQFF	TGCGCCAGCAGGGGTCTAGCGGGTAAGCAGTTCTTC